Below are 21 T cell receptor beta chains sequenced from a single sample in a study of cytomegalovirus exposure and HLA in healthy donors. A multiplex PCR was run with 60 Vbeta primers and 13 Jbeta primers. TCRdb's table, derived via immunoSEQ multiplex PCR, lists solely in-frame clones and lacks some. This table holds approximately 100,000 clones, roughly 71% found once. Source material: PBMCs. The receptor source for this set is a man aged 45-65 years in good health and CMV-seronegative.

The chain couples TRBV28 to TRBJ2-7, with D unresolved. The V gene lost 4 bases and the J gene lost 9 bases, with 13 bases spanning the gap. This CDR3 is built from 12 residues. Germline V gene sequence: CDR1 MDHEN, CDR2 SYDVKM. CDR3 loop: CASSSSRRGQYF. The DNA of the CDR3 is TGTGCCAGCAGTTCCTCTAGACGAGGGCAGTACTTC.

The genes are TRBV30 and TRBJ2-7; 10 nucleotides match TRBD2. CDR1 and CDR2 (germline): GTSNPN, SVGIG (reference sequence). This CDR3 has 14 residues. The ends lost 3 bases at V and 3 bases at J; junction bases unmatched: 5. The CDR3 loop is CAWRKTSGLYEQYF. CDR3 nucleotide sequence: TGTGCCTGGAGGAAGACTAGCGGGCTCTACGAGCAGTACTTC.

The V call is TRBV6-5, the J call TRBJ1-2; D is unclear. Trimming cost V 5 bases and J 0 bases, with 13 bases left between them. The V gene's germline CDR1 is MNHEY and CDR2 SVGAGI. The CDR3 runs to 15 residues. CDR3 bases: TGTGCCAGCAGTACTCTCGTATCCGCTAACTATGGCTACACCTTC. Encoded protein: CASSTLVSANYGYTF.

The chain is built from TRBV19 and TRBJ2-3; TRBD2 is a possible D gene (5 bases). CDR1 is LNHDA and CDR2 is SQIVND in the germline V gene (reference sequence). CDR3 length equals 13 residues. Trimming took off 8 bases at V and 5 bases at J, with 14 bases between the two ends. CDR3 loop: CASSNSERDTQYF. The CDR3 DNA reads TGTGCCAGTTCGAATAGCGAGAGAGATACGCAGTATTTT.

In this sample, this clone turned up a few times. The J gene is TRBJ2-3, the V gene TRBV6-1; 11 bases are a match to TRBD2. Per germline, CDR1 MNHNS and CDR2 SASEGT. V lost 5 bases, J lost 5 bases, and 3 bases stayed unmatched. This CDR3 comprises 14 residues. The CDR3 loop is CASSFGLAGDTQYF. CDR3 nucleotides: TGTGCCAGCAGTTTCGGACTAGCGGGAGATACGCAGTATTTT.

V and J are TRBV6-1 and TRBJ1-5, with 9 bases identical to TRBD1. The CDR3 consists of 15 residues. CDR1 and CDR2 from the germline V gene are MNHNS and SASEGT. The junction had 7 bases not matched to a gene; V was cut back by 8 bases and J by 2 bases. The DNA of the CDR3 is TGTGCCAGCGGTAAGGACAGGGGCGGCAATCAGCCCCAGCATTTT. This translates into CASGKDRGGNQPQHF.

The V and J genes are TRBV11-1 and TRBJ2-7; 10 bases map to TRBD1. V trimming: 6 bases; J trimming: 5 bases; junction bases outside the gene matches: 13. CDR1 is SGHAT and CDR2 is FQDESV in the germline V gene (reference sequence). This CDR3 has 16 amino acids. The CDR3 region is CASSSSRTGGSHEQYF. The DNA for the CDR3 is TGTGCCAGCAGTTCGTCCAGGACAGGGGGAAGCCACGAGCAGTACTTC.

This sequence joins TRBV10-1 and TRBJ1-1, with D uncertain. V lost 0 bases to trimming and J lost 4 bases, with 12 bases between them. Germline loops: CDR1 WNHNN, CDR2 SYGVQD (reference sequence). The CDR3 contains 15 residues. The CDR3 loop reads CASSESRVGGTEAFF. CDR3 nucleotides: TGCGCCAGCAGTGAGTCGAGGGTGGGAGGCACTGAAGCTTTCTTT.

V and J are TRBV14 and TRBJ2-4, with D unclear. Germline lookup yields CDR1 SGHDN and CDR2 FVKESK. V lost 6 bases, J lost 0 bases, and 15 bases lay in between. The CDR3 runs 16 residues. The CDR3 spells CASRRESSLAKNIQYF. The CDR3 coding sequence is TGTGCCAGCAGACGCGAGTCGTCCCTAGCCAAAAACATTCAGTACTTC.

A few counts support this clone. This chain connects TRBV30 to TRBJ1-4, with D perhaps TRBD1 (6 bases). This CDR3 region has 12 residues. The V end was cut by 8 bases, the J end by 7 bases, with 14 bases between. CDR1 and CDR2 (germline): GTSNPN, SVGIG (reference sequence). CDR3 sequence (DNA): TGTGCCCTCGGGAAGGGGGTTGAAAAACTGTTTTTT. Its protein is CALGKGVEKLFF.

The V and J genes are TRBV30 and TRBJ2-1; 7 bases line up with TRBD1. The CDR3 length is 17 residues. J gave up 5 bases and V 2 bases, and 15 bases lay outside the gene matches. Germline CDR1 reads GTSNPN; CDR2 reads SVGIG (reference sequence). The CDR3 sequence: CAWSTKGQEKFHNEQFF. In DNA, the CDR3 is TGTGCCTGGAGTACCAAAGGACAGGAAAAGTTTCACAATGAGCAGTTCTTC.

This sequence joins TRBV5-1 and TRBJ2-1; TRBD2 matches at 11 bases. Germline assignment: CDR1 SGHRS and CDR2 YFSETQ. CDR3 length equals 17 residues. The V and J ends lost 1 base and 5 bases, in that order; junction bases with no gene match: 8. CDR3 residues: CASSLRPLAGGNNEQFF. The CDR3 DNA sequence: TGCGCCAGCAGCTTGAGACCTCTAGCGGGAGGCAACAATGAGCAGTTCTTC.

V and J are TRBV28 and TRBJ1-5, with 7 bases lining up with TRBD1. Germline loops: CDR1 MDHEN, CDR2 SYDVKM. This CDR3 spans 14 amino acids. V was clipped by 10 bases and J by 6 bases; unmatched bases: 12. The CDR3 reads CANNRTGKGQPQHF. In DNA, the CDR3 is TGTGCCAACAACCGGACAGGCAAGGGTCAGCCCCAGCATTTT.

The chain carries TRBV6-5 and TRBJ2-3; maybe TRBD2 (6 bases). This CDR3 contains 14 residues. Germline V gene sequence: CDR1 MNHEY, CDR2 SVGAGI. The V and J ends lost 2 bases and 5 bases respectively, with 11 bases between them. The DNA for the CDR3 is TGTGCCAGCAGTTACACGGACGGGAGAGATACGCAGTATTTT. This encodes CASSYTDGRDTQYF.

This clone has only a few counts. V and J are TRBV5-1 and TRBJ2-1, with 15 bases fitting TRBD2. The CDR3 loop spans 18 amino acids. V lost 1 base to trimming and J lost 4 bases; unmatched junction nucleotides: 6. Germline V gene data show CDR1 as SGHRS and CDR2 as YFSETQ. CDR3 protein: CASSLRTSGRGTYNEQFF. The DNA of the CDR3 is TGCGCCAGCAGCTTGAGGACTAGCGGGAGGGGTACTTACAATGAGCAGTTCTTC. The whole variable domain, filled in from reference TRBV5-1 and TRBJ2-1, reads KAGVTQTPRYLIKTRGQQVTLSCSPISGHRSVSWYQQTPGQGLQFLFEYFSETQRNKGNFPGRFSGRQFSNSRSEMNVSTLELGDSALYLCASSLRTSGRGTYNEQFFGPGTRLTVL.

The V gene is TRBV28, the J gene TRBJ1-5; D not resolved. V lost 2 bases and J lost 5, with 10 bases in between. Germline V gene lookup returns CDR1 MDHEN and CDR2 SYDVKM. The CDR3 sequence is 14 residues long. The DNA of the CDR3 is TGTGCCAGCAGTTTAGAGGGTCCTCATCAGCCCCAGCATTTT. This encodes CASSLEGPHQPQHF.

This clone came up a few times. The chain joins TRBV5-6 to TRBJ1-2, with D uncertain. Trimming removed 0 bases from V and 8 bases from J, with 14 bases in between. The length of the CDR3 is 14 residues. The germline V gene has CDR1 SGHDT and CDR2 YYEEEE. This CDR3 is CASSLDTVSPGYTF. The CDR3 DNA follows: TGTGCCAGCAGCTTGGATACAGTGTCACCCGGCTACACCTTC.

This clone has just a few counts. V and J are TRBV7-2 and TRBJ2-1; 8 nucleotides line up with TRBD2. The V gene's germline CDR1 is SGHTA and CDR2 FQGNSA. The CDR3 has 15 amino acids. Trimming removed 7 bases from V and 7 bases from J; junction bases left unmatched: 12. The CDR3 reads CASNPRSGGPNEQFF. CDR3 in DNA: TGTGCCAGCAACCCCCGGTCGGGAGGGCCGAATGAGCAGTTCTTC.

The chain joins TRBV28 to TRBJ1-5, with D maybe TRBD1 (6 bases). CDR1 is MDHEN and CDR2 is SYDVKM in the germline V gene. This CDR3 is built from 15 residues. Trimming shortened V by 8 bases and J by 5 bases, and 19 bases separated the two germline ends. The CDR3 nucleotides read TGTGCCAGCTACGAAGCCTCAGGGGCTGATCAGCCCCAGCATTTT. It encodes CASYEASGADQPQHF.

This sequence joins TRBV2 and TRBJ2-5; 7 bases line up with TRBD1. V trimming: 7 bases; J trimming: 2 bases; junction bases outside the gene matches: 4. This CDR3 contains 13 residues. Germline V gene sequence: CDR1 SNHLY, CDR2 FYNNEI. In nucleotides, the CDR3 is TGTGCCAGCAAAGCGGACAGGCAAGAGACCCAGTACTTC. Amino acid sequence: CASKADRQETQYF.

J is TRBJ2-1 and V is TRBV5-6; tentative D call: TRBD2 (5 bases). Germline assignment: CDR1 SGHDT and CDR2 YYEEEE. CDR3 size: 13 residues. Trimming removed 3 bases from V and 4 bases from J, with 8 bases in between. The CDR3: CASSWERYNEQFF. In DNA form, the CDR3 reads TGTGCCAGCAGCTGGGAGCGGTACAATGAGCAGTTCTTC.